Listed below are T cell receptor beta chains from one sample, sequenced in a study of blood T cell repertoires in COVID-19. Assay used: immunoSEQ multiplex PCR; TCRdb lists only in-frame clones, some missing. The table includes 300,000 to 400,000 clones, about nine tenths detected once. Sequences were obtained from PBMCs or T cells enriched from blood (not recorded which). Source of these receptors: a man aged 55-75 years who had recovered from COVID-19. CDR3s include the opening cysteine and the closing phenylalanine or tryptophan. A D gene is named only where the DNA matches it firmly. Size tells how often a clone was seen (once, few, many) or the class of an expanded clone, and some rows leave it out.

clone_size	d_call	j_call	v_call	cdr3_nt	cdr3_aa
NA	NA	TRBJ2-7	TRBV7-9	TGTGCCAGCAGCCGGGACAACTCCTACGAGCAGTACTTC	CASSRDNSYEQYF
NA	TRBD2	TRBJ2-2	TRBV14	TGTGCCAGCAGCCTCGTTCCTAGCGGGAGGGGAAACACCGGGGAGCTGTTTTTT	CASSLVPSGRGNTGELFF
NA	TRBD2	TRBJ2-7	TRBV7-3	TGTGCCAGCAGCAAAGGCGGGGGGCCCTACGAGCAGTACTTC	CASSKGGGPYEQYF
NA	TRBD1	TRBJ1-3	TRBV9	TGTGCCAGCAGCGCCTCCCAGACAGGGGTTGGAAACACCATATATTTT	CASSASQTGVGNTIYF
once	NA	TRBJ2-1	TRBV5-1	TGCGCCAGCAGCTTGGACAGGACAGAAAAATCCTACAATGAGCAGTTCTTC	CASSLDRTEKSYNEQFF
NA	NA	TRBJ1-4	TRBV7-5	TGTGCCAGAAGCTTAGCAGGGGATTCAACTAATGAAAAACTGTTTTTT	CARSLAGDSTNEKLFF
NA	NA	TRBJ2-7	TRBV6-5	TGTGCCAGCATGGCTAGCGACTCCTACGAGCAGTACTTC	CASMASDSYEQYF
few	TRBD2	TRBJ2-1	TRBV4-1	TGCGCCAGCAGCCTTCCGGGACTACCCAATGAGCAGTTCTTC	CASSLPGLPNEQFF
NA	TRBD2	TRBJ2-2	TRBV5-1	TGCGCCAGCAGCGGGACTAGCGGAACGAACACCGGGGAGCTGTTTTTT	CASSGTSGTNTGELFF
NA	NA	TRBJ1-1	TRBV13	TGTGCCAGCAGCTGGAGTCCGGGGTCGGACACTGAAGCTTTCTTT	CASSWSPGSDTEAFF
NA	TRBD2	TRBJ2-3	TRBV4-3	TGCGCCAGCAGCCGAGCCCGAGGGACTAGCGGGGGGTCAGATACGCAGTATTTT	CASSRARGTSGGSDTQYF
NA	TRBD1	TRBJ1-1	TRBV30	TGTGCCTGGGACAGGGCTGGGAACACTGAAGCTTTCTTT	CAWDRAGNTEAFF
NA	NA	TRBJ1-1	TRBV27	TGTGCCAGCAGTCGTGGGAGCACTGAAGCTTTCTTT	CASSRGSTEAFF
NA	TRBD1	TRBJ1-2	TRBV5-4	TGTGCCAGCAGCCCAAACAGGGGGCGGTCTGCTTATGGCTACACCTTC	CASSPNRGRSAYGYTF
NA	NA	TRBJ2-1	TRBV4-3	TGCGCCAGCAGCCAAGATGTCCCGCGATCGATTAGCTCCTACAATGAGCAGTTCTTC	CASSQDVPRSISSYNEQFF
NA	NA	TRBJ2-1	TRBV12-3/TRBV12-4	TGTGCCAGCAGGTCTGACTTTTATGAGCAGTTCTTC	CASRSDFYEQFF
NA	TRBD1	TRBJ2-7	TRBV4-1	TGCGCCAGCAGCCATCGGGACAGGGGGAGGGAAGAGCAGTACTTC	CASSHRDRGREEQYF
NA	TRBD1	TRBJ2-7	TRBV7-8	TGTGCCAGCAGCTACCTCAGGGGGACCTCCTACGAGCAGTACTTC	CASSYLRGTSYEQYF
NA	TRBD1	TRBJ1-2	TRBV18	TGTGCCAGCTCAGCCGGGACAGGGGATGGCTGCACCTTC	CASSAGTGDGCTF
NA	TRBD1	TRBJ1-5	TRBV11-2	TGTGCCAGCAGCGAGGGTGGCAGGGGGGAGAATCAGCCCCAGCATTTT	CASSEGGRGENQPQHF
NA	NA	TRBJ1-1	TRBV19	TGTGCCAGTAGTAACCAGCGACGGGAGCTGAACACTGAAGCTTTCTTT	CASSNQRRELNTEAFF
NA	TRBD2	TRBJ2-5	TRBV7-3	TGTGCCAGCAGCACGGGAGCGGGAGGGCCGAAAGAGACCCAGTACTTC	CASSTGAGGPKETQYF
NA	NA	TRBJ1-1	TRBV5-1	TGCGCCAGCAGCTTGGGACTCGGACAGTCGAACACTGAAGCTTTCTTT	CASSLGLGQSNTEAFF
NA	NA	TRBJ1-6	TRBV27	TGTGCCAGCAGTTCAACAGGGTGGAATTCACCCCTCCACTTT	CASSSTGWNSPLHF
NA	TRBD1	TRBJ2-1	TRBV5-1	TGCGCCAGCAGCTTGGGGCAGGGGGCCGATGAGCAGTTCTTC	CASSLGQGADEQFF
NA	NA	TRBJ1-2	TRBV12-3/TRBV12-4	TGTGCCAGCAGTTTTCAGGCCACCCGAGGCTACACCTTC	CASSFQATRGYTF
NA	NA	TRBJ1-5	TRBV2	TGTGCCAGCAGTGTCACAGGACGCAATCAGCCCCAGCATTTT	CASSVTGRNQPQHF
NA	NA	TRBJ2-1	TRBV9	TGTGCCAGCAGCGGTCAGGGATACAATGAGCAGTTCTTC	CASSGQGYNEQFF
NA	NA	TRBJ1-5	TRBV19	TGTGCCAGTAGTATAGGAGCCGGGACAAAAAATCAGCCCCAGCATTTT	CASSIGAGTKNQPQHF
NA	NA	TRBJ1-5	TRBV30	TGTGCCTGGAGTCCCCAGGGATATCAGCCCCAGCATTTT	CAWSPQGYQPQHF
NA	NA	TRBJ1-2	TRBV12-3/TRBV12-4	TGTGCCAGCAGTTTAGCGGGGGGGCGGCCTCTGTTC	CASSLAGGRPLF